This T cell receptor (beta chain) was found in a study of blood T cell repertoires in COVID-19. Data came from immunoSEQ multiplex PCR; TCRdb stores just in-frame clones and leaves some out. In the table there are approximately 290,000 clones, around 90% of which are singletons. V trimming: 3 bases; J trimming: 7 bases; junction bases outside the gene matches: 7. Germline loops: CDR1 GTSNPN, CDR2 SVGIG (reference sequence). CDR3 size: 14 residues. The sequence was obtained from a woman aged 25 to 45 who had recovered from COVID-19. The sequencing input was PBMCs or T cells enriched from blood (not recorded which). This chain connects TRBV30 to TRBJ2-2; 8 bases agree with TRBD1. CDR3: CAWRRQGAGGELFF. CDR3 sequence (DNA): TGTGCCTGGAGGCGGCAGGGGGCTGGCGGGGAGCTGTTTTTT. Together with reference TRBV30 and TRBJ2-2, the CDR3 gives the full variable domain: SQTIHQWPATLVQPVGSPLSLECTVEGTSNPNLYWYRQAAGRGLQLLFYSVGIGQISSEVPQNLSASRPQDRQFILSSKKLLLSDSGFYLCAWRRQGAGGELFFGEGSRLTVL.